This T cell receptor beta chain is drawn from a study of OX40 agonist ivuxolimab in advanced cancers. For the wider study: Ivuxolimab was a fully human IgG2 agonistic monoclonal antibody targeting the costimulatory receptor OX40 (CD134). Intravenous ivuxolimab was administered to patients every 2 weeks at six dose levels: 0.01, 0.1, 0.3, 1.5, 3 and 10 mg/kg. In the dose-escalation cohort, 75% to 85% of patients were male, and the mean age was around 65 years with a range of about 20 to 80. The paper describes the monotherapy dose-escalation part (N = 52 patients) of the phase I trial of ivuxolimab. Peripheral TCRbeta sequencing was intended to test whether TCR sequence diversity was altered and clonal T-cell expansion was caused by ivuxolimab. Among the approximately 54 dose-escalation patients, around 19 had hepatocellular carcinoma, around 15 melanoma, 9 renal cell carcinoma and 9 head and neck cancer. Prior anti-PD-1, anti-PD-L1 or anti-CTLA-4 therapy was permitted, and approximately 39% of dose-escalation patients had received checkpoint inhibitors. Three dose-escalation patients achieved partial responses, one with hepatocellular carcinoma and two with cutaneous melanoma.

This clone was counted once. The target of this receptor is not known. Base quality data are lacking; no much larger clone is found one base away. Broad study findings and their caveats: At doses of 0.1 to 3.0 mg/kg, clonal expansion of both CD4+ and CD8+ blood T cells was observed from baseline to week 6. Low levels of normalized T-cell clonal expansion were also seen in some nonresponding patients. After ivuxolimab, more expanded clones were found on average in CD8+ T cells than in CD4+ T cells. In the 0.1-3.0 mg/kg groups, partial responders had among the lowest normalized peripheral clonal expansion, particularly in CD8+ T cells. Antigen specificity was not determined for the clonally expanded peripheral T cells.

V trim: 4 bases; J trim: 9 bases; unmatched bases: 11. The CDR3 covers 15 residues, taking in both the cysteine and the phenylalanine. Only the CDR3 part of the read is kept: 45 bases, read in frame from the first base. CDR1 SGHRS and CDR2 YFSETQ were looked up in the germline V gene. Patients with a history of autoimmune disease or receiving systemic immunosuppression were excluded from the trial. In every dose cohort, peripheral blood was drawn for TCR sequencing at baseline, cycle 4 day 1, and cycle 7 day 1. The samples were taken from a phase I, first-in-human, multicenter, open-label dose-escalation trial of ivuxolimab. Adults with locally advanced or metastatic melanoma, renal cell, hepatocellular, or head and neck squamous cell carcinoma were enrolled in the trial. Before TCR sequencing, CD4+ T cells and CD8+ T cells were sorted from peripheral blood as separate populations. For sequencing of the TCRbeta CDR3 region, genomic DNA was extracted from the sorted cells. The immunoSEQ Assay was used to sequence the TCRbeta CDR3 regions. The source is immuneACCESS, and TCRdb retained only in-frame sequences with V and J called. Part of the clones is not carried over; for the studies checked, unresolved V genes explain less than half of this, and the remainder is unexplained. The table for this sample lists roughly 80,000 clones; approximately 89% of them were counted only once. In total, the top ten clones hold roughly 2.1% of the sample.

Recombination joined TRBV5-1 with TRBJ2-1; the central 9 bases match TRBD2. Material: CD4+ or CD8+ T cells sorted from blood, obtained in a trial of the OX40 agonist ivuxolimab. The sequence was collected from an adult with an advanced solid tumor such as melanoma, head and neck, liver or kidney cancer. The CDR3 in this case is CASSATQRGASEQFF. At the DNA level, the sequence is TGCGCCAGCAGCGCGACTCAGCGGGGGGCCAGTGAGCAGTTCTTC.